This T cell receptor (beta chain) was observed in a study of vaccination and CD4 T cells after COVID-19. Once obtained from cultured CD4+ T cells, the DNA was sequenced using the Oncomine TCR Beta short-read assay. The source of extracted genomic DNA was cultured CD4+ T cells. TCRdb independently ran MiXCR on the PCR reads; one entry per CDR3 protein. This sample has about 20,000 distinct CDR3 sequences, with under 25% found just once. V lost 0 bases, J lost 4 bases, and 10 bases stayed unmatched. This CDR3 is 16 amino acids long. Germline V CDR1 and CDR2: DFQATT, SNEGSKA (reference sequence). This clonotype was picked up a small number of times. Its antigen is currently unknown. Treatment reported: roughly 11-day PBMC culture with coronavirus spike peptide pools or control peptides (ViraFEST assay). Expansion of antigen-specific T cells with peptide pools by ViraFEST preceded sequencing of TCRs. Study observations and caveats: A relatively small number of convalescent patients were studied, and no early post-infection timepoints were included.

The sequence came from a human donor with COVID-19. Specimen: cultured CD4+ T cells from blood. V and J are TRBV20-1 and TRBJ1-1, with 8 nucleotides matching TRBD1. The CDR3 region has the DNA TGCAGTGCTAGAGATATGGACAGGGCGGAGGGCACTGAAGCTTTCTTT. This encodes CSARDMDRAEGTEAFF.